This T cell receptor (beta chain) originates from a study of cytomegalovirus exposure and HLA in healthy donors. Study summary: There were 100 million to 120 million unique TCR beta sequences, drawn from approximately 190 million T cells, in an earlier analysis. Study results and limitations: Fewer than 200 TCR beta chains were listed as cytomegalovirus-associated. An analysis was carried out later, and it reportedly showed fewer N-insertions in an Asian-associated ancestry cluster than the approximately 610-donor mean.

It was with 60 Vbeta and 13 Jbeta primers that the PCR ran. Measured with immunoSEQ multiplex PCR; TCRdb has only the in-frame clones, and not every one. The repertoire includes over 45,000 clones, approximately 80% of them detected once, and 4.3% sits in the top ten. This clone was seen more than once but under ten times. Its antigen is undetermined. Per germline, CDR1 MNHEY and CDR2 SVGAGI. The CDR3 has 14 residues. V was clipped by 7 bases and J by 3 bases; unmatched bases: 9. The TCR comes from a man aged 25 to 40 in good health and CMV-seronegative. Sequencing input: PBMCs. The J gene is TRBJ2-7, the V gene TRBV6-5; TRBD1 aligns across 7 bases. CDR3: CASTGTVSNYEQYF. CDR3 coding DNA: TGTGCCAGCACCGGGACAGTCTCCAACTACGAGCAGTACTTC.